This T cell receptor beta chain was sequenced for a study of cytomegalovirus exposure and HLA in healthy donors (dated by TCRdb to the late 2010s). Describing the broader study: An earlier analysis of 550 to 700 of the donors reported 276 Gb of sequence data and around 110 million unique TCR beta sequences from about 179 million T cells. The study was designed to test whether signatures of past pathogen exposure could be identified by cataloging public T cell receptors. Besides the first cohort of more than 650 subjects, a separate validation cohort made up of over a hundred different subjects was used. Alongside the repertoire data, information on donor age, sex, ethnicity and CMV serostatus was compiled. Typing coverage differed by locus: A, B, C, DRB1 and DQB1 were typed in roughly 629-630 donors, DQA1 in 522, DPA1 in 600 to 610, and DPB1 in 450 to 480. Of the 350 to 450 genotyped donors, about 84% fell in the genetic ancestry cluster associated with self-reported Caucasian donors. Class I and class II HLA loci were covered by the typing at four-digit resolution. All discovery cohort repertoires had been generated using a single sequencing platform. An earlier analysis of approximately 580 of the donors used high-throughput TCR beta sequencing to judge whether each TCR beta V gene segment behaved as functional or pseudogenic. An early release that covered more than 550 HLA-typed donors contained about 300 gigabases of sequencing data and 75 million to 100 million unique TCR sequences. On average, roughly 240,000 unique TCR beta nucleotide sequences were sequenced per donor among a few hundred genotyped donors of the cohort, with approximately 18% of those sequences being non-productive. A later genetic analysis used genome-wide SNP genotypes for about 60% of the roughly 700 donors, treating that subset as a discovery cohort. The study combined high-throughput TCR immunosequencing, statistical association of individual TCRs with disease status, and machine learning to predict cytomegalovirus infection status. In the later analysis, no new phenotypic data were used to find candidate immune exposures; instead, reliance was placed on TCR beta sequences and their occurrence across donors. The study used immunosequencing to profile the T cell repertoires of approximately 650 subjects and linked those repertoires to cytomegalovirus serostatus. Roughly five DR-DQ haplotypes were treated as single units for association and clustering because of strong linkage in the cohort. To study patterns of TCR occurrence, a later analysis re-analyzed previously published TCR beta repertoires from around 700 donors and added high-resolution HLA genotyping.

This clone was counted a few times. Its antigen remains unidentified. No much larger clonotype is one base removed from it; base qualities were not supplied. The same CDR3 arises from other DNA sequences in this sample as well. CDR1 and CDR2 were assigned from the germline V gene as SGHDT and YYEEEE. There are 12 amino acids in the CDR3, from cysteine to phenylalanine inclusive. Just CDR3 DNA is preserved here, 36 bases in frame from base 1. The junction shows trimming of 0 bases on V and 7 bases on J, and the gene matches do not reach 0 bases of it. The library came from the immunoSEQ multiplex PCR assay. For the multiplex PCR, a mixture combining 60 forward primers for TCR Vbeta segments and 13 reverse primers for TCR Jbeta segments was used. The CDR3 region of rearranged TCR beta genes was amplified from genomic DNA with a multiplex PCR assay. The Illumina HiSeq System was used to sequence the amplified TCR beta libraries as 87-base-pair reads. The source study handled its data this way. A later analysis counted about 80 million unique TCR beta chains across the roughly 700 repertoires, and around 9.9 million of these chains were shared by at least two donors. A nearest-neighbor algorithm error-corrected the raw reads and collapsed the reads into unique sequences, merging closely related sequences to remove PCR and sequencing errors. To assign V, D and J gene segments, CDR3 sequences were aligned to IMGT reference sequences. Each retained sequence needed at least a six-nucleotide match to both a V gene segment and a J gene segment. Rearrangements were called productive when the CDR3 lacked stop codons and stayed in frame with V and J; all others were non-productive. Following IMGT convention, CDR3 was defined as the stretch from the second conserved V-encoded cysteine up to the conserved J-encoded phenylalanine. Sequences without an unambiguous match to a single V gene segment were excluded from the earlier analysis of almost 600 of the donors. In an earlier analysis of approximately 500 of the donors, a V segment was called functional when productive rearrangements were above 56.7%, and segregating when the standard deviation between donors exceeded 5%. A statistical classification framework was developed to diagnose cytomegalovirus status using the catalog of TCR beta chain sequences. In a later analysis, V and J genes were assigned by comparing TCR nucleotide sequences against IMGT/GENE-DB human TR gene sequences. The TCRdist pipeline was used in a later analysis to assign CDR3 sequences and most-parsimonious VDJ recombination scenarios. In a later analysis, each TCR beta chain was defined by its CDR3 amino acid sequence together with its V-gene family, and reads without a unique V-gene family were excluded. To address suspected cross-contamination and a sequencing artifact, a later analysis removed 550 to 750 highly shared, low-generation-probability nucleotide sequences. A later analysis calculated a clonal expansion index for each public chain from normalized within-repertoire ranks of inferred template counts. In a later analysis, generation probabilities were computed using a VDJ recombination model fitted to out-of-frame rearrangements, and the results were checked against IGoR. A later analysis scored TCR-TCR, TCR-HLA and TCR-CMV co-occurrence with hypergeometric tests, applying a repertoire-size bias correction to TCR pairs. In a later analysis, false discovery rates were estimated by permuting HLA or CMV assignments 20 times. A later analysis grouped co-occurring TCRs with DBSCAN, adding TCRdist sequence similarity when clustering within HLA-allele-positive subsets. For co-occurrence clustering, repertoires with fewer than 30,000 or more than 120,000 public chains were excluded, along with roughly five repertoires with anomalous nucleotide sharing. TCRdb re-hosts the immuneACCESS table, in-frame sequences only. Its copies lack some clones; in the studies checked, an unresolved V gene accounts for under half of them, and the cause for the rest is not known. The V and J calls and clone size are taken from that table; D and trimming were inferred from the DNA. This sample is represented by about 94,000 clones; around 76% of them were singletons. 6.5% to 9% of the sample rests with the top ten.

In total, fewer than 750 healthy bone marrow donors made up the cohort. All cohort members were sampled while nominally healthy, although unrecorded immune exposures were likely present. The donor was CMV seropositive and belonged to the group of 250 to 300 seropositive cohort members. A peripheral blood sample was provided by each donor, and peripheral blood mononuclear cells were used for TCR beta sequencing. Genomic DNA was extracted from the blood cell samples with the Qiagen DNeasy Blood Extraction Kit. Here is what the overall study found, with its caveats: Cytomegalovirus status was reported to be diagnosed by the classifier with high specificity and sensitivity in both the original and validation cohorts. This cohort had only TCR beta chains sequenced, and the lack of alpha or paired-chain data limited which features could be detected. The sequencing pipeline was judged likely to have produced a cluster of highly shared sequence variants as a technical artifact. In a later analysis, several top co-occurrence clusters were reported to appear linked to parvovirus B19, influenza, CMV and Epstein-Barr virus. A later genetic analysis reported fewer N-insertions in productive TCRs among donors in an Asian-associated ancestry cluster than the roughly 620-donor mean. The earlier analysis of nearly 600 of the donors excluded roughly 17 rarely observed V segments, including chromosome 9 orphons, because counts were too low. In a later genetic analysis, a missense DCLRE1C variant was associated with V-gene and J-gene trimming of TCR beta chains, and the association was replicated in an independent cohort. In an earlier analysis of 587 of the donors, most TCR beta V segments were observed in productive rearrangements about 90% or about 30% of the time, broadly matching IMGT annotations. Some IMGT-functional V segments, including TRBV6-2 and TRBV6-3, could not be told apart with the 87-base-pair reads, so those segments were excluded. Because some donors lacked HLA typing at each locus, the association tests relied only on the typed subset. Immune exposure information for the cohort was limited to CMV serostatus. A later analysis found that HLA-associated TCR beta chains were more clonally expanded and had lower generation probabilities than equally common non-associated chains. It was suggested by the authors that the approach could potentially be generalized to other disease states and immunological phenotypes. The study gave a list of about 170 TCR beta chains associated with cytomegalovirus. Correlated functional status among segregating V segments might reflect linkage disequilibrium, but an unknown experimental factor could not be ruled out. Specific HLA alleles were associated with some 15,000 TCR beta sequences at a false discovery rate of 0.05 in a later analysis. Most TCR sequences were observed very rarely across donors, whereas some public TCRs were present in many individuals. Assigning TCR associations to individual alleles was difficult when HLA alleles, especially DR and DQ, strongly co-occurred. In vitro tests confirmed that a few of the cytomegalovirus-associated TCR beta chains recognize cytomegalovirus antigens. According to a later analysis, most CMV-associated TCR beta chains appeared to be HLA-restricted, and the HLA associations seemed to be driven largely by CMV exposure. A further reported finding was that TCR beta sequences accurately predicted the HLA-A and HLA-B alleles for most subjects in the first cohort. Roughly uniform sequencing depth across donors was assumed in presence/absence analyses, although this assumption may not hold. In a later analysis, TCR association rates were found to vary across HLA loci, with the most associated TCRs seen for DRB1 alleles and the fewest for HLA-C alleles.

This receptor was identified in a man aged 40-50 years in good health and CMV-seropositive. The sequence joins TRBV5-6 to TRBJ2-7, and 8 bases in between align with TRBD2. Material for sequencing was PBMCs. The DNA sequence is TGTGCCAGCAGCTTGGCTAGCGGGGAGCAGTACTTC. This sequence encodes CASSLASGEQYF.